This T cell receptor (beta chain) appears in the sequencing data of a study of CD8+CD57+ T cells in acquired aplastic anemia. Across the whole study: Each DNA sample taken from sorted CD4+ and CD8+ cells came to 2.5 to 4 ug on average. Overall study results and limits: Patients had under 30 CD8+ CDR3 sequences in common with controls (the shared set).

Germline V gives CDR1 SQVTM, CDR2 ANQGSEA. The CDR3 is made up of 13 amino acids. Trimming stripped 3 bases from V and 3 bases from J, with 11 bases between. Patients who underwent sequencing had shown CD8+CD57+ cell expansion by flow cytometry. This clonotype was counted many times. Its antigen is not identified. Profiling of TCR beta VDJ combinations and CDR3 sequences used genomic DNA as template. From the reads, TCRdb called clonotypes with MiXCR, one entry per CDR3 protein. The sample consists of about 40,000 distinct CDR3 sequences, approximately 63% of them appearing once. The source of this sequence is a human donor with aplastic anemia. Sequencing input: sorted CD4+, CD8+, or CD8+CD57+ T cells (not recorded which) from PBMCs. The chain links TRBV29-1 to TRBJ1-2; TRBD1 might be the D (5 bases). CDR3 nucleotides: TGCAGCGTTGACTCGACAGATTACTATGGCTACACCTTC. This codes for CSVDSTDYYGYTF.